This TCR beta chain stems from a study of CXCR3-negative and CXCR3-positive naive CD8 T cells. About the study: Across all libraries, TRB reads numbered about 135 million, with about 1.5 +/- 0.3 million in each library. Study outcomes and limitations: TRB CDR3 properties served as the basis for inferring TCR strength, and surface CD5 was comparable between naive subsets. Similar TRBV-TRBJ gene usage was seen in naive CXCR3-negative and CXCR3-positive cells, but not in memory cells. Memory CD8+ cells showed much lower diversity, while both naive subsets were comparably high.

Germline CDR1 DFQATT, CDR2 SNEGSKA (reference sequence). CDR3 length: 16 amino acids. The TRB libraries of cDNA were built by UMI-labeled 5' RACE. TCRdb reprocessed the 5' RACE reads and stores each CDR3 protein as one record, lacking DNA. This listing includes about 41,000 distinct CDR3 sequences. For this clonotype: Its antigen is undetermined.

The clonotype was recovered from a human donor in good health. Some clones in this sample may be carry-over from other donors' samples. The chain couples TRBV20-1 to TRBJ2-3; TCRdb lists TRBD1, though no DNA is available to test this call. The source material was memory CD8+ T cells from blood. The CDR3 loop reads CSARSLAGDPTDTQYF.